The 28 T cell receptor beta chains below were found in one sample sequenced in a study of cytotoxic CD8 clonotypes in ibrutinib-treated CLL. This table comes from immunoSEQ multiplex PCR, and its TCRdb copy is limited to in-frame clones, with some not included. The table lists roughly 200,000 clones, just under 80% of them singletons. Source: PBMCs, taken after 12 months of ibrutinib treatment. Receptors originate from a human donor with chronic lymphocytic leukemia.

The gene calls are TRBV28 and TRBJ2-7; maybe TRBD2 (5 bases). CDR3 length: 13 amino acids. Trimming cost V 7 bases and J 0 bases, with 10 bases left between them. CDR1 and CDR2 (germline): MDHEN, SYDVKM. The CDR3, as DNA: TGTGCCAGCATCTCGGGGTTCTCCTACGAGCAGTACTTC. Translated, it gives CASISGFSYEQYF.

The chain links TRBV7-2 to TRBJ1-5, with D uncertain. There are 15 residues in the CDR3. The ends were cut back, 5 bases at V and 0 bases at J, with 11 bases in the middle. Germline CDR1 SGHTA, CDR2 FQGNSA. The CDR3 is CASSTPWNSNQPQHF. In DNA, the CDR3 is TGTGCCAGCAGCACTCCCTGGAATAGCAATCAGCCCCAGCATTTT.

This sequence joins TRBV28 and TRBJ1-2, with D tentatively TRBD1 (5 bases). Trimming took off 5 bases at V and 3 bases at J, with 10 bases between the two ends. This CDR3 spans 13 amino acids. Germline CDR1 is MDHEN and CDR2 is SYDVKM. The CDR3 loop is CASSPGGDYGYTF. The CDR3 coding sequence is TGTGCCAGCAGTCCTGGGGGAGACTATGGCTACACCTTC.

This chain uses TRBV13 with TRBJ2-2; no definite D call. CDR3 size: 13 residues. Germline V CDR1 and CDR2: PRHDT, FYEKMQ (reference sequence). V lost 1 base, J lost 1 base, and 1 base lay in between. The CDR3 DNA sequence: TGTGCCAGCAGCTTAGAGAACACCGGGGAGCTGTTTTTT. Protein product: CASSLENTGELFF.

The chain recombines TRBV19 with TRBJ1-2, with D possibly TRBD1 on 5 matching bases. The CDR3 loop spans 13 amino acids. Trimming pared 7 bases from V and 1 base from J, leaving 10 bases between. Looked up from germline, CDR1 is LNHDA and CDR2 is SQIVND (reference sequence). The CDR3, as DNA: TGTGCCAGTAACCGTGACAGTAACTATGGCTACACCTTC. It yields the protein CASNRDSNYGYTF.

The CDR3 DNA is TGTGCCAGCAGCTTGGTCATCGGGCGGGGCAACTCCTACAATGAGCAGTTCTTC. This sequence encodes CASSLVIGRGNSYNEQFF. V is TRBV5-4 and J is TRBJ2-1, with a weak D call TRBD2 (6 bases). The V end was cut by 0 bases, the J end by 0 bases, with 16 bases between. This CDR3 spans 18 amino acids. CDR1 and CDR2 from the germline V gene are SGHNT and YYREEE (reference sequence).

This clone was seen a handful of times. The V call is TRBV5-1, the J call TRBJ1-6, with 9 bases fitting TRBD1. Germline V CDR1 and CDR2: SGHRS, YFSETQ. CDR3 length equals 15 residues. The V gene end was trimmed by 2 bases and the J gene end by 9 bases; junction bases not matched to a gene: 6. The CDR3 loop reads CASSLDRGVSSPLHF. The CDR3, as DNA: TGCGCCAGCAGCTTAGACAGGGGGGTCAGTTCACCCCTCCACTTT.

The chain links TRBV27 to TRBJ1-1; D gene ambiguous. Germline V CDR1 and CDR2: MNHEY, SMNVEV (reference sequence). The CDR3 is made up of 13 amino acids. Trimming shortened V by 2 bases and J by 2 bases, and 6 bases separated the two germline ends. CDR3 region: CASSLERNTEAFF. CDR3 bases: TGTGCCAGCAGTTTAGAGAGAAACACTGAAGCTTTCTTT.

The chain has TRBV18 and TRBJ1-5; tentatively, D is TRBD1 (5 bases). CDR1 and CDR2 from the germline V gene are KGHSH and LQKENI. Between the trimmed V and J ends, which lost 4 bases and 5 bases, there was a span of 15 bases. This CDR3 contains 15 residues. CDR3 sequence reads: CASSLFGHGDQPQHF. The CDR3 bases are TGTGCCAGCTCACTCTTCGGACACGGCGATCAGCCCCAGCATTTT.

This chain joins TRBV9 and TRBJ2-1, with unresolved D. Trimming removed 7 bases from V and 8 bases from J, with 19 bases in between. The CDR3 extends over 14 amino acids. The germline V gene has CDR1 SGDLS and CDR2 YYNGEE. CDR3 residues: CASLPGLDSDEQFF. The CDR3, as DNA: TGTGCCAGCCTCCCGGGTCTAGATTCGGATGAGCAGTTCTTC.

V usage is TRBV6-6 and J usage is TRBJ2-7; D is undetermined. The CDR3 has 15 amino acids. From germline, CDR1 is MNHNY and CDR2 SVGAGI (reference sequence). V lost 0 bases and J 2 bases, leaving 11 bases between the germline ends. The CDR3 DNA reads TGTGCCAGCAGTTACTCGCCAACAGACCCCTACGAGCAGTACTTC. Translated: CASSYSPTDPYEQYF.

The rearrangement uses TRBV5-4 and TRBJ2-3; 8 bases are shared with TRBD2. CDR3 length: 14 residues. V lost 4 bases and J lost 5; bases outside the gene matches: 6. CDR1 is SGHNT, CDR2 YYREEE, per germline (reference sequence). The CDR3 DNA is TGTGCCAGCAGCCCCGGGGGGGCCTTAGATACGCAGTATTTT. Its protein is CASSPGGALDTQYF.

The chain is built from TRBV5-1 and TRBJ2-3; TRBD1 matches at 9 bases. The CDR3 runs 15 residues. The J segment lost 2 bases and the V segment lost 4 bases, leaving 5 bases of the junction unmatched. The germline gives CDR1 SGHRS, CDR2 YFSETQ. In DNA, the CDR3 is TGCGCCAGCAGCCAACGGACAGGGGCCACAGATACGCAGTATTTT. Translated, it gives CASSQRTGATDTQYF.

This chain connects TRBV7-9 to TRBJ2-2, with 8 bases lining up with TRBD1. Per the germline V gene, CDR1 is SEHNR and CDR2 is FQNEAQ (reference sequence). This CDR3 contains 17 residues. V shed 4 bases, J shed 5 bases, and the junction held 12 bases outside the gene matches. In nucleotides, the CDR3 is TGTGCCAGCAGCTCCACCGGACAGGGTTTGTTTACCGGGGAGCTGTTTTTT. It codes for CASSSTGQGLFTGELFF.

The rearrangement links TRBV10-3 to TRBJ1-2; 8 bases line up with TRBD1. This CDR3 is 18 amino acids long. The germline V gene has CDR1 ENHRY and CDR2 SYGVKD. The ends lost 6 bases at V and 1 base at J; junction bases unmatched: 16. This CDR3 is CAIRNRGNPRTFNYGYTF. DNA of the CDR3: TGTGCCATCAGGAACAGGGGGAACCCCCGAACCTTTAACTATGGCTACACCTTC.

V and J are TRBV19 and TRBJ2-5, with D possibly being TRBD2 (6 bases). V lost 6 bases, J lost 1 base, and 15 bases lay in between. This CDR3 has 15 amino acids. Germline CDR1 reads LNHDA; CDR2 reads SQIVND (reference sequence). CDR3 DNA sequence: TGTGCCAGTAGAACGGACTACTCCAGCCAAGAGACCCAGTACTTC. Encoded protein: CASRTDYSSQETQYF. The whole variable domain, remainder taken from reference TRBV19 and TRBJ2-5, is DGGITQSPKYLFRKEGQNVTLSCEQNLNHDAMYWYRQDPGQGLRLIYYSQIVNDFQKGDIAEGYSVSREKKESFPLTVTSAQKNPTAFYLCASRTDYSSQETQYFGPGTRLLVL.

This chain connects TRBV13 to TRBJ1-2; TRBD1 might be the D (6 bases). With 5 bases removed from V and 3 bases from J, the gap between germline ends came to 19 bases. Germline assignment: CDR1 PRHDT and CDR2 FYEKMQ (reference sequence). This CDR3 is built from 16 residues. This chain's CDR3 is CASSVRGWGPDYGYTF. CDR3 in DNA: TGTGCCAGCAGCGTTAGAGGCTGGGGGCCTGACTATGGCTACACCTTC.

For the CDR3, the DNA is TGTGCCAGCAGCCTCACCCGGGACGGTAGCTCACCCCTCCACTTT. Translation: CASSLTRDGSSPLHF. This rearrangement joins TRBV6-6 to TRBJ1-6, with TRBD1 as a possible D gene (5 bases). The V gene's germline CDR1 is MNHNY and CDR2 SVGAGI (reference sequence). The CDR3 spans 15 residues. Trimming took off 6 bases at V and 10 bases at J, with 19 bases between the two ends.

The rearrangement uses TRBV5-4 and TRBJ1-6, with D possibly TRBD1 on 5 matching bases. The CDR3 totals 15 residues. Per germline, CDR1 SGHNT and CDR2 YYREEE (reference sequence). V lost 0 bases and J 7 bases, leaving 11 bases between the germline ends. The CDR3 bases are TGTGCCAGCAGCTTGGAACCGGGGGGGAATTCACCCCTCCACTTT. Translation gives CASSLEPGGNSPLHF.

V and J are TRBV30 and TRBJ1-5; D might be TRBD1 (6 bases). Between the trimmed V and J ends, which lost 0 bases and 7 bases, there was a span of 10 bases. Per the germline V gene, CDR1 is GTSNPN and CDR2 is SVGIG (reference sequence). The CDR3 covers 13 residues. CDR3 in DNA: TGTGCCTGGAGTGTACAGGGAGAACAGCCCCAGCATTTT. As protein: CAWSVQGEQPQHF.

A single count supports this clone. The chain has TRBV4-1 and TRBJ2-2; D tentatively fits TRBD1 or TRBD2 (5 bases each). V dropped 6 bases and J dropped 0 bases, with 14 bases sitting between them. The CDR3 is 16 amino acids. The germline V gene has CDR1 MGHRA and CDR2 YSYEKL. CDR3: CASRPMGVTNTGELFF. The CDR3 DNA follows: TGCGCCAGCAGGCCGATGGGGGTAACGAACACCGGGGAGCTGTTTTTT.

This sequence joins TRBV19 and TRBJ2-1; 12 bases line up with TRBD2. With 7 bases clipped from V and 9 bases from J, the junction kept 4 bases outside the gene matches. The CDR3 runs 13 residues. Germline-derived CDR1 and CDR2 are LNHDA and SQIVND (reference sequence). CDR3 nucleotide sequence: TGTGCCAGTATCCCTAGCGGGGGGGTTGAGCAGTTCTTC. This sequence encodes CASIPSGGVEQFF.

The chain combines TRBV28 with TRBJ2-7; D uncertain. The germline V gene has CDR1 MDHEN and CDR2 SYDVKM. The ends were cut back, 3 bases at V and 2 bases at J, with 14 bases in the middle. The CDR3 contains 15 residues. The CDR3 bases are TGTGCCAGCAGTTTTTGGGGTATAATAACCTACGAGCAGTACTTC. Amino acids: CASSFWGIITYEQYF.

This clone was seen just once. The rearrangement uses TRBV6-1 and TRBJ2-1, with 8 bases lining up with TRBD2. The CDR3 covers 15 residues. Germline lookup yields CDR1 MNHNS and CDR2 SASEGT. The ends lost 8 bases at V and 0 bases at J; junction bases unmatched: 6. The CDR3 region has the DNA TGTGCCAGCCAATTACTAGCGGCCTCCTACAATGAGCAGTTCTTC. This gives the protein CASQLLAASYNEQFF.

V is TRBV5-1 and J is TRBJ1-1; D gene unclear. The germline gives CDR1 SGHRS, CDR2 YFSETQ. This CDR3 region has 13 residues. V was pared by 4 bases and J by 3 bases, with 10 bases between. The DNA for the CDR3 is TGCGCCAGCAGCGTTGGGTATCACACTGAAGCTTTCTTT. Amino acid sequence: CASSVGYHTEAFF.

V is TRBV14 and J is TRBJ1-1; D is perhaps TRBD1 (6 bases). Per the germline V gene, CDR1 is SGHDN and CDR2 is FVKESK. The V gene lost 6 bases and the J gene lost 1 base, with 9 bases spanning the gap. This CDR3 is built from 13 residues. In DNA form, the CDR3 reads TGTGCCAGCAGTCTACAGGGGAACACTGAAGCTTTCTTT. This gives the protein CASSLQGNTEAFF. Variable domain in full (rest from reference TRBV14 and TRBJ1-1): EAGVTQFPSHSVIEKGQTVTLRCDPISGHDNLYWYRRVMGKEIKFLLHFVKESKQDESGMPNNRFLAERTGGTYSTLKVQPAELEDSGVYFCASSLQGNTEAFFGQGTRLTVV.

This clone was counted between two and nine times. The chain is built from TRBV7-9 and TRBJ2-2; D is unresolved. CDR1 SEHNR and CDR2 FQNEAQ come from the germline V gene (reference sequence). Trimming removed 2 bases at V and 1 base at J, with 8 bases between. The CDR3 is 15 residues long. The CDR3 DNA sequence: TGTGCCAGCAGCTTATCCAGAGTGAACACCGGGGAGCTGTTTTTT. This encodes CASSLSRVNTGELFF.

CDR3 nucleotides: TGTGCCATCAGTGATCCAGGGGAGGTTTCCTACAATGAGCAGTTCTTC. It codes for CAISDPGEVSYNEQFF. The V gene is TRBV10-3, the J gene TRBJ2-1, with D possibly called TRBD1 or TRBD2 (6 bases each). This CDR3 contains 16 residues. Trimming removed 3 bases at V and 1 base at J, with 13 bases between. Germline-derived CDR1 and CDR2 are ENHRY and SYGVKD.